The 29 T cell receptor beta chains listed next were all sequenced from one sample in a study of T-cell reconstitution after alpha-beta-depleted transplantation in children. For TCRbeta, the library was prepared with unique molecular identifiers. TCRdb analysed the PCR reads with MiXCR anew, one entry per CDR3 protein. Of about 420,000 distinct CDR3 sequences in the sample, roughly 16% were seen once. The source material was PBMCs, mostly from graft donor cells, sampled 360 days after TCRalphabeta/CD19-depleted stem cell transplant. These receptor sequences come from a boy less than two years old who had a stem cell transplant for Wiskott-Aldrich syndrome, so the T cells may come from the graft donor.

The chain combines TRBV15 with TRBJ2-5; D call uncertain. The CDR3 length is 13 residues. The germline V gene has CDR1 LNHNV and CDR2 YYDKDF (reference sequence). V lost 0 bases, J lost 5 bases, and 7 bases lay in between. The CDR3 spells CATSREEGETQYF. CDR3 sequence (DNA): TGTGCCACCAGCAGAGAGGAAGGGGAGACCCAGTACTTC.

The table lists this clonotype with a few counts. This sequence joins TRBV12-3 or TRBV12-4 and TRBJ1-2; TRBD1 matches 8 bases. This CDR3 has 14 residues. Unmatched junction bases numbered 6, after V lost 4 bases and J lost 5 bases. This CDR3 reads CASSSTGAGYGYTF. DNA for the CDR3: TGTGCCAGCAGTTCGACAGGGGCAGGGTATGGCTACACCTTC.

The V and J genes are TRBV6-2 or TRBV6-3 and TRBJ2-5; D may correspond to TRBD1 or TRBD2 (6 bases each). The CDR3 is 14 residues long. Germline V gene sequence: CDR1 MNHEY, CDR2 SVGEGT. Trimming took 7 bases from V and 1 from J, leaving 13 bases between them. CDR3 DNA sequence: TGTGCCAGCACCCGAGGAGGGGGCCAAGAGACCCAGTACTTC. Protein product: CASTRGGGQETQYF.

The chain is built from TRBV5-1 and TRBJ2-3; D is undetermined. CDR1 SGHRS and CDR2 YFSETQ come from the germline V gene. V was trimmed by 0 bases and J by 5 bases, leaving 7 bases between them. The CDR3 totals 13 residues. DNA for the CDR3: TGCGCCAGCAGCTTGGGGAGACAAGATACGCAGTATTTT. This encodes CASSLGRQDTQYF.

This clonotype was seen more than once but under ten times. The chain recombines TRBV10-3 with TRBJ2-3; no clear D. V was pared by 0 bases and J by 5 bases, with 6 bases between. This CDR3 has 13 residues. The V gene's germline CDR1 is ENHRY and CDR2 SYGVKD. The CDR3: CAISESTGDTQYF. Written as DNA, the CDR3 is TGTGCCATCAGTGAGTCGACGGGAGATACGCAGTATTTT.

V gene TRBV7-9 combines with J gene TRBJ2-7, with 7 positions matching TRBD1. This CDR3 is 16 amino acids long. Germline CDR1 reads SEHNR; CDR2 reads FQNEAQ (reference sequence). V gave up 2 bases and J gave up 9 bases; unmatched junction bases: 16. In DNA, the CDR3 is TGTGCCAGCAGCTTACTAACCCTATCGACAGGGCGAGGGCAGTACTTC. Protein: CASSLLTLSTGRGQYF.

The V call is TRBV19, the J call TRBJ2-3; 7 nucleotides agree with TRBD1. The CDR3 runs 15 residues. Germline values: CDR1 LNHDA, CDR2 SQIVND (reference sequence). The ends lost 7 bases at V and 2 bases at J; junction bases unmatched: 9. The CDR3 coding sequence is TGTGCCAGTAACCCCAGAGGGGGCTACACAGATACGCAGTATTTT. This gives the protein CASNPRGGYTDTQYF.

This sequence joins TRBV27 and TRBJ2-7, with a tentative D call TRBD2 (5 bases). Trimming shortened V by 11 bases and J by 3 bases, and 14 bases separated the two germline ends. The CDR3 runs to 12 residues. Germline V CDR1 and CDR2: MNHEY, SMNVEV (reference sequence). The CDR3 reads CALVIASYEQYF. The CDR3 nucleotides are TGTGCCCTGGTGATAGCGAGCTACGAGCAGTACTTC.

V and J are TRBV11-2 and TRBJ2-7; D is unclear. The CDR3 sequence is 13 residues long. CDR1 and CDR2 (germline): SGHAT, FQNNGV. V was clipped by 1 base and J by 1 base, with 5 bases between them. The CDR3 region has the DNA TGTGCCAGCAGCTTAGTGAATTCCTACGAGCAGTACTTC. Translation gives CASSLVNSYEQYF.

The rearrangement uses TRBV5-1 and TRBJ2-6, with 9 bases matching TRBD1. The J segment lost 0 bases and the V segment lost 5 bases, leaving 9 bases of the junction unmatched. This CDR3 is built from 18 residues. Germline V gene data show CDR1 as SGHRS and CDR2 as YFSETQ. The CDR3 loop is CASRLTGTGNSGANVLTF. CDR3 nucleotide sequence: TGCGCCAGCAGATTAACCGGGACAGGGAACTCTGGGGCCAACGTCCTGACTTTC.

The chain has TRBV5-1 and TRBJ1-1; D remains ambiguous. Trimming removed 2 bases at V and 3 bases at J, with 14 bases between. CDR1 and CDR2 from the germline V gene are SGHRS and YFSETQ. This CDR3 has 15 amino acids. CDR3 in DNA: TGCGCCAGCAGCTTTGGGCCTCCTAGGGACACTGAAGCTTTCTTT. This encodes CASSFGPPRDTEAFF.

This clonotype occurred a few times. The CDR3 bases are TGTGCCAGCAGTTTTAAAGGACTAGCGGGAGGGCAGGTTCAAGAGACCCAGTACTTC. Protein: CASSFKGLAGGQVQETQYF. The chain employs TRBV12-3 or TRBV12-4 and TRBJ2-5, with 15 bases identical to TRBD2. The CDR3 covers 19 residues. J gave up 2 bases and V 3 bases, and 10 bases lay outside the gene matches.

J is TRBJ2-1 and V is TRBV7-9, with D possibly being TRBD1 (5 bases). This CDR3 spans 17 amino acids. CDR1 and CDR2 from the germline V gene are SEHNR and FQNEAQ (reference sequence). The ends were cut back, 8 bases at V and 6 bases at J, with 26 bases in the middle. The CDR3 region is CASESSFKTRQLNEQFF. CDR3 DNA sequence: TGTGCCAGCGAATCATCGTTTAAAACTCGACAGCTCAATGAGCAGTTCTTC. Together with reference TRBV7-9 and TRBJ2-1, the CDR3 gives the full variable domain: DTGVSQNPRHKITKRGQNVTFRCDPISEHNRLYWYRQTLGQGPEFLTYFQNEAQLEKSRLLSDRFSAERPKGSFSTLEIQRTEQGDSAMYLCASESSFKTRQLNEQFFGPGTRLTVL.

The chain employs TRBV11-2 and TRBJ2-2, with 12 positions matching TRBD2. The CDR3 sequence is 18 residues long. The V segment lost 4 bases and the J segment 7 bases; nucleotides outside the gene matches: 13. Germline lookup yields CDR1 SGHAT and CDR2 FQNNGV. The CDR3 sequence: CASSSGLAGSLRSGELFF. In DNA, the CDR3 is TGTGCCAGCAGCTCCGGACTAGCGGGAAGCCTTAGAAGCGGGGAGCTGTTTTTT.

This clonotype was counted between two and nine times. The chain couples TRBV7-9 to TRBJ2-7, with D perhaps assigned TRBD1 or TRBD2 (5 bases each). Trimming removed 5 bases from V and 3 bases from J, with 14 bases in between. The CDR3 totals 14 residues. Germline CDR1 and CDR2: SEHNR and FQNEAQ (reference sequence). Here the CDR3 reads CASSPDTRGYEQYF. In DNA, the CDR3 is TGTGCCAGCAGCCCCGACACGAGGGGCTACGAGCAGTACTTC.

This clonotype was detected a few times. V gene TRBV2 combines with J gene TRBJ2-2; D possibly corresponds to TRBD2 (5 bases). This CDR3 is 13 amino acids long. The V end lost 6 bases, the J end lost 2 bases, and 7 bases lay between the germline ends. Germline CDR1 and CDR2: SNHLY and FYNNEI. This chain's CDR3 is CASRRVNTGELFF. CDR3 sequence (DNA): TGTGCCAGCAGGAGGGTAAACACCGGGGAGCTGTTTTTT.

There are a few counts of this clonotype. The rearrangement links TRBV2 to TRBJ1-3, with D possibly matching TRBD1 (6 bases). The CDR3 totals 14 residues. Trimming shortened V by 6 bases and J by 1 base, and 10 bases separated the two germline ends. Germline V CDR1 and CDR2: SNHLY, FYNNEI. The CDR3 reads CASRLTGSGNTIYF. The CDR3, as DNA: TGTGCCAGCAGACTTACAGGGTCTGGAAACACCATATATTTT.

This clonotype appeared a few times. The V gene is TRBV6-6, the J gene TRBJ2-7, with D maybe TRBD2 (6 bases). CDR3 length equals 13 residues. Looked up from germline, CDR1 is MNHNY and CDR2 is SVGAGI (reference sequence). The V end lost 6 bases, the J end lost 0 bases, and 9 bases lay between the germline ends. The DNA of the CDR3 is TGTGCCAGCAGGGGACTTTTCTCCTACGAGCAGTACTTC. Amino acids: CASRGLFSYEQYF.

The chain uses TRBV27 and TRBJ2-1; TRBD2 agrees at 11 bases. The CDR3 length is 16 residues. CDR1 MNHEY and CDR2 SMNVEV come from the germline V gene (reference sequence). After removal of 5 bases from V and 4 bases from J, the junction contained 7 bases not matched to a gene. The CDR3 spells CASSVRSGGDYNEQFF. The CDR3, as DNA: TGTGCCAGCAGTGTTCGTAGCGGGGGGGATTACAATGAGCAGTTCTTC.

This clonotype occurred a few times. The CDR3 coding sequence is TGTGCCAGCAGTACCCCCACCGGGGAGCTGTTTTTT. This sequence encodes CASSTPTGELFF. The gene calls are TRBV12-3 or TRBV12-4 and TRBJ2-2; D is unresolved. The CDR3 loop spans 12 amino acids. Trimming took off 5 bases at V and 4 bases at J, with 5 bases between the two ends.

This clonotype was seen at least ten times. The chain recombines TRBV5-1 with TRBJ1-1; no firm D call. Deletions cut 3 bases from V and 5 bases from J, with 11 bases between. The germline V gene has CDR1 SGHRS and CDR2 YFSETQ. The CDR3 loop spans 13 amino acids. CDR3 loop: CASSSPAGTEAFF. CDR3 sequence (DNA): TGCGCCAGCAGCTCTCCAGCGGGGACTGAAGCTTTCTTT.

CDR3 DNA: TGCGCCAGCAGCCAACGGACACACTTCAAGTCCTACGAGCAGTACTTC. Translation gives CASSQRTHFKSYEQYF. This rearrangement joins TRBV4-1 to TRBJ2-7; D is perhaps TRBD1 (5 bases). This CDR3 comprises 16 residues. V was trimmed by 2 bases and J by 1 base, leaving 15 bases between them. CDR1 and CDR2 (germline): MGHRA, YSYEKL.

The V and J genes are TRBV5-6 and TRBJ2-7; TRBD2 aligns across 7 bases. This CDR3 spans 15 amino acids. Germline CDR1 is SGHDT and CDR2 is YYEEEE. V shed 4 bases and J 3 bases; nucleotides not matched to a gene: 10. In nucleotides, the CDR3 is TGTGCCAGCAGCCCGGGGGGATTAGGAGTCTACGAGCAGTACTTC. Its translation: CASSPGGLGVYEQYF.

This clonotype was seen more than once but under ten times. The V and J genes are TRBV29-1 and TRBJ2-3; 7 bases are a match to TRBD1. Trimming removed 6 bases from V and 4 bases from J; junction bases left unmatched: 1. This CDR3 contains 11 residues. Looked up from germline, CDR1 is SQVTM and CDR2 is ANQGSEA. The CDR3 DNA reads TGCAGCGTCGGGACAGCAGATACGCAGTATTTT. The encoded protein is CSVGTADTQYF.

This clonotype was counted at least ten times. The V and J genes are TRBV20-1 and TRBJ1-2, with unresolved D. The V gene's germline CDR1 is DFQATT and CDR2 SNEGSKA (reference sequence). V was clipped by 2 bases and J by 4 bases, with 5 bases between them. This CDR3 has 11 amino acids. The CDR3 region has the DNA TGCAGTGCTAGACGGCTCTATGGCTACACCTTC. Its protein product is CSARRLYGYTF.

The CDR3 spells CASSLARGAGSYEQYF. The CDR3 DNA reads as TGCGCCAGCAGCTTGGCCCGGGGGGCAGGGTCCTACGAGCAGTACTTC. The genes are TRBV5-1 and TRBJ2-7; TRBD2 is a possible D gene (7 bases). There are 16 residues in the CDR3. CDR1 is SGHRS, CDR2 YFSETQ, per germline. V lost 0 bases and J lost 1, with 14 bases in between. Combining the CDR3 with reference TRBV5-1 and TRBJ2-7 gives the whole variable domain KAGVTQTPRYLIKTRGQQVTLSCSPISGHRSVSWYQQTPGQGLQFLFEYFSETQRNKGNFPGRFSGRQFSNSRSEMNVSTLELGDSALYLCASSLARGAGSYEQYFGPGTRLTVT.

J is TRBJ2-7 and V is TRBV21-1; the D call of TRBD1 is as the table states it, not checked on the DNA. TRBV21-1 is a recognized pseudogene. The CDR3 has 15 residues. CDR3 region: CASSKVGTGVYEQYF. Written as DNA, the CDR3 is TGTGCCAGCAGCAAAGTGGGGACAGGCGTCTACGAGCAGTACTTC.

This clonotype was seen a handful of times. This chain links TRBV12-3 or TRBV12-4 with TRBJ2-1; 10 positions match TRBD1. V shed 2 bases and J 4 bases; nucleotides not matched to a gene: 5. The CDR3 runs 16 residues. The CDR3: CASSLQGTGVYNEQFF. In nucleotides, the CDR3 is TGTGCCAGCAGTTTACAAGGGACAGGGGTTTACAATGAGCAGTTCTTC.

In its sample, this clonotype was seen many times. The chain recombines TRBV4-2 with TRBJ2-4; 9 bases match TRBD1. The germline V gene encodes CDR1 LGHNA and CDR2 YNFKEQ. With V trimmed by 0 bases and J by 4 bases, 16 bases remained unmatched. The CDR3 loop spans 20 amino acids. The CDR3 bases are TGTGCCAGCAGCCAAGATAAGGTGGGGACAGGGAGATTCAGGAAAAACATTCAGTACTTC. Amino acid sequence: CASSQDKVGTGRFRKNIQYF.